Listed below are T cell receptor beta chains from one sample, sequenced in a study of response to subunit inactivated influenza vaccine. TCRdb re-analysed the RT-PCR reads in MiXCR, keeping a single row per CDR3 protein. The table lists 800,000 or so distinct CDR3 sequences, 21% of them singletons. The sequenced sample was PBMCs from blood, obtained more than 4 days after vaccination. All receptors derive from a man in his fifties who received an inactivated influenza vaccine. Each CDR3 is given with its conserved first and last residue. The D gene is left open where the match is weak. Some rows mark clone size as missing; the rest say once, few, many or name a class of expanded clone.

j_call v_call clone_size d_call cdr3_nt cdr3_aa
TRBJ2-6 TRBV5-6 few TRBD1 TGTGCCAGCAGTTCCGGGACAGGGTTTGGGGCCAACGTCCTGACTTTC CASSSGTGFGANVLTF
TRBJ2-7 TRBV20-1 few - TGCAGTGCTAGAGATGGGGACCGAAGGACCTACGAGCAGTACTTC CSARDGDRRTYEQYF
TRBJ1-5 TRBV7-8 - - TGTGCCAGCAGCTATGACCGAAATCAGCCCCAGCATTTT CASSYDRNQPQHF
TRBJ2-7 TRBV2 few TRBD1 TGTGCCAGCACCCTACCGCAAGACGGGACAGGGGGGGGCACCTACGAGCAGTACTTC CASTLPQDGTGGGTYEQYF
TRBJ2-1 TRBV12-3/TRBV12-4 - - TGTGCCAGCAGTTGGACGTCGGGTCCGGGGGACAATGAGCAGTTCTTC CASSWTSGPGDNEQFF
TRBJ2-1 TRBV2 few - TGTGCCAGCAGTCTACCGGGCCTCCCGGAGCAGTTCTTC CASSLPGLPEQFF
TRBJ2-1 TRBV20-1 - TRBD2 TGCAGTGCTAGAGTCGGCAGCGGGATGATCTCCTACAATGAGCAGTTCTTC CSARVGSGMISYNEQFF
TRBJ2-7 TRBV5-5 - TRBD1 TGTGCCAGCAGCAGGGACAGGGGGCACACCTACGAGCAGTACTTC CASSRDRGHTYEQYF
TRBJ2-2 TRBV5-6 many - TGTGCCAGCAGCTTGGTAGGGATGGACACCGGGGAGCTGTTTTTT CASSLVGMDTGELFF
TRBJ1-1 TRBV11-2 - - TGTGCCAGCAGCGGAAGGGGGGTCTGGCACACTGAAGCTTTCTTT CASSGRGVWHTEAFF
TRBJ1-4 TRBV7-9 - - TGTGCCAGCCGGAGGACGTATAATGAAAAACTGTTTTTT CASRRTYNEKLFF
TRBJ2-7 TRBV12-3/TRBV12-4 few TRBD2 TGTGCCAGCAGTTCCCCCGGGACTAGAGGCGAGCAGTACTTC CASSSPGTRGEQYF
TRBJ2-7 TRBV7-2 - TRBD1 TGTGCCAGCAGCTTTGGGGGACAGGGATTCTACGAGCAGTACTTC CASSFGGQGFYEQYF
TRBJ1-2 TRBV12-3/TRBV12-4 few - TGTGCCAGCAGTCCCCCGGGGGGAGGAGGCTACACCTTC CASSPPGGGGYTF
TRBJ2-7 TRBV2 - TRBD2 TGTGCCAGCAGTCGGGGACTAGCGGGAGGGGGGCCCTACGAGCAGTACTTC CASSRGLAGGGPYEQYF
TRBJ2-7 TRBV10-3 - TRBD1 TGTGCCATCAGTGAGCGCCGGGACAGGGAGAAGTCCACGCAAGACTATACCTACGAGCAGTACTTC CAISERRDREKSTQDYTYEQYF
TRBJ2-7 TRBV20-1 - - TGCAGTGCTAGGATGGGGGTAACAGGCGCCTACGAGCAGTACTTC CSARMGVTGAYEQYF
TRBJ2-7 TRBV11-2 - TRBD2 TGTGCCACCAGGGGGACTAGCGGGAGGCCCTACGAGCAGTACTTC CATRGTSGRPYEQYF
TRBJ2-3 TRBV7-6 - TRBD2 TGTGCCAGCAGCTATAGCGGGGGGCGCACAGATACGCAGTATTTT CASSYSGGRTDTQYF
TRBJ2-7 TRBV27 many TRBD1 TGTGCCAGCAGTTTGGGACAGACCTCCTACGAGCAGTACTTC CASSLGQTSYEQYF
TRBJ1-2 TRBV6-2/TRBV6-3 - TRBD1 TGTGCCAGCAGTTCCCGGACAGGGGTAGATGGCTACACCTTC CASSSRTGVDGYTF
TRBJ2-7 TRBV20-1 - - TGCAGTGCGCAAGCCCCGGGGGGCAGGGACGAGCAGTACTTC CSAQAPGGRDEQYF
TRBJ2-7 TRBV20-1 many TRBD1 TGCAGTGCTAGAGCCACGACAGGGCCCCACGAGCAGTACTTC CSARATTGPHEQYF
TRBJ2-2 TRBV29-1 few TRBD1 TGCAGCGTTCGGACAGGGGCCACCACCGGGGAGCTGTTTTTT CSVRTGATTGELFF
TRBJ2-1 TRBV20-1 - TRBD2 TGCAGTGCTAGAGATAGTCAGGGAGGGGATGAGCAGTTCTTC CSARDSQGGDEQFF
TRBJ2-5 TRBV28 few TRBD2 TGTGCCAGCAGTTCAGCGGGAGGGCTGGAGACCCAGTACTTC CASSSAGGLETQYF
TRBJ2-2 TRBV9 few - TGTGCCAGCAGCGTTATGAGTGGAACCGGGGAGCTGTTTTTT CASSVMSGTGELFF
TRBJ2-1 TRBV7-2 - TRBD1 TGTGCCACCGGGACAGGGGGGAACTACAATGAGCAGTTCTTC CATGTGGNYNEQFF
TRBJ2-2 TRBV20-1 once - TGCAGTGCTAGACAAATTAACACCGGGGAGCTGTTTTTT CSARQINTGELFF
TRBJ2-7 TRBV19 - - TGTGCCAGTAGTAACAGGCATAACTACGAGCAGTACTTC CASSNRHNYEQYF
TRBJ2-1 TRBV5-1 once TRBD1 TGCGCCAGCAGCCTTCCGGGACAGATATTTCATTATGAGCAGTTCTTC CASSLPGQIFHYEQFF
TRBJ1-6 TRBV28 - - TGTGCCAGCAGCCGTGGACACCAGAATTCACCCCTCCACTTT CASSRGHQNSPLHF
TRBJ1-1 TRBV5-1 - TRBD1 TGCGCCAGCAGCTCAGGGAACAGGGGTGGTGGCACTGAAGCTTTCTTT CASSSGNRGGGTEAFF
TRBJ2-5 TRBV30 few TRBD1 TGTGCCTGGAGTGTAAAAGCAGGGGGCACAGAGACCCAGTACTTC CAWSVKAGGTETQYF
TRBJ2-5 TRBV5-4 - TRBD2 TGTGCCAGCAGCTACCTGACTAGCGGACAAGAGACCCAGTACTTC CASSYLTSGQETQYF
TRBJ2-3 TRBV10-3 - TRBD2 TGTGCCATCAGTGAGCTAGGACTAGAAACAGATACGCAGTATTTT CAISELGLETDTQYF
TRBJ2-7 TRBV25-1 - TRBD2 TGTGCCAGCAGTGCTAGCGGGAGGTCCTCCTACGAGCAGTACTTC CASSASGRSSYEQYF
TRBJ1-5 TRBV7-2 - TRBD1 TGTGCCAGCAGCTCCGTACAGGGGCAGCCCCAGCATTTT CASSSVQGQPQHF
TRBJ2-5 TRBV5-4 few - TGTGCCAGCAGCTTTGGACAGCTCCAAGAGACCCAGTACTTC CASSFGQLQETQYF
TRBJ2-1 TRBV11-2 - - TGTGCCAGCAGCTTAGTCAGGGGGGCCGGTGAGCAGTTCTTC CASSLVRGAGEQFF
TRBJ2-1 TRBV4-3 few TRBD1 TGCGCCAGCAGCCAAGTCACAGGGGGTGTCGGGGAGTTCTTC CASSQVTGGVGEFF